Listed below are T cell receptor beta chains from one sample, sequenced in a study of cytomegalovirus exposure and HLA in healthy donors. TCRdb's copy holds only in-frame clones and misses some; the assay was immunoSEQ multiplex PCR. The top ten clones hold 2.7% of a sample with about 88,000 clones, approximately 79% of them seen once. Input material: PBMCs. These receptors all come from a man aged 30 to 45 in good health and CMV-seronegative. The CDR3 runs from the conserved cysteine through the conserved F or W. Fields, in order: V gene, J gene, CDR3 protein.

TRBV19	TRBJ2-7	CASSIEEGPYEQYF
TRBV2	TRBJ2-3	CASSTVKGAPSTDTQYF
TRBV4-1	TRBJ1-5	CASSQLPARGANQPQHF
TRBV7-2	TRBJ2-1	CASSLDQGSYNEQFF
TRBV27	TRBJ1-5	CASSSDRGKNQPQHF
TRBV6-1	TRBJ1-1	CAITAGGRRGVEAFF
TRBV2	TRBJ2-7	CASMTGGGYEQYF
TRBV7-9	TRBJ2-3	CASSTEVDTQYF
TRBV4-3	TRBJ2-7	CASSRDRESYEQYF
TRBV19	TRBJ1-6	CASGWTGVISPLHF
TRBV18	TRBJ2-5	CASSPRGGRETQYF
TRBV9	TRBJ1-4	CASSVTQTGGNEKLFF
TRBV28	TRBJ1-5	CASRTPRSQPQHF
TRBV5-1	TRBJ2-7	CASSLGTGVPYEQYF
TRBV7-3	TRBJ1-2	CASSPGTGGNYGYTF
TRBV5-1	TRBJ2-2	CASSLVAEELFF
TRBV6-5	TRBJ1-5	CASSYLPYRGDQPQHF
TRBV9	TRBJ2-2	CASSVFSSGGPSGELFF
TRBV28	TRBJ1-2	CAILRGSDYGYTF
TRBV6-5	TRBJ2-5	CASGVGTSQVTQYF
TRBV6-5	TRBJ1-2	CASSVDRNYGYTF
TRBV6-1	TRBJ2-7	CASREVYEQYF
TRBV5-1	TRBJ2-1	CASSLNSGGNEQFF
TRBV9	TRBJ2-1	CASSVRDTYNEQFF
TRBV5-1	TRBJ2-1	CASSNGQGASYNEQFF
TRBV9	TRBJ2-3	CASSLVPGLTATDTQYF
TRBV5-6	TRBJ2-2	CASSWTGGRGTGELFF
TRBV27	TRBJ1-5	CASSRGAGYQPQHF
TRBV28	TRBJ2-7	CASSAQGANPYEQYF
TRBV18	TRBJ2-7	CASSPERTGVIYEQYF
TRBV13	TRBJ1-2	CASSLGRGNYGYTF
TRBV6-4	TRBJ2-1	CASSEPGTGFDEQFF
TRBV29-1	TRBJ2-7	CSVADRIDYEQYF
TRBV29-1	TRBJ2-3	CSVGLVFSTDTQYF
TRBV29-1	TRBJ2-5	CSVWASGGLEAQYF
TRBV7-3	TRBJ2-3	CASSLGGGIDTQYF
TRBV25-1	TRBJ2-1	CASSEPGTGAYEQFF
TRBV4-2	TRBJ1-3	CASSRGQGVRNTIYF
TRBV20-1	TRBJ2-5	CSARGGETQYF
TRBV29-1	TRBJ2-7	CSVADLGGEQYF
TRBV28	TRBJ1-5	CASSLIQNSNQPQHF
TRBV6-6	TRBJ2-2	CASSSHDSYTGELFF
TRBV6-1	TRBJ2-3	CASSEGRTSTDTQYF
TRBV6-5	TRBJ1-3	CASSYGRATSGNTIYF
TRBV25-1	TRBJ1-1	CASSGQGYTEAFF